The TCR beta chain described here comes from a study of regulatory T cells in long-lasting Graves disease. This CDR3 comprises 15 residues. Trimming pared 4 bases from V and 3 bases from J, leaving 15 bases between. Germline lookup yields CDR1 SGHVS and CDR2 FQNEAQ. This clonotype was recorded at least ten times. iRepertoire HTBI primers and Arm-PCR of CDR3 regions built TCR beta libraries. TCRdb re-called the multiplex PCR reads with MiXCR, one entry per CDR3 protein. The sample lists roughly 470,000 distinct CDR3 sequences; under 25% were seen once. The time point: persistent/refractory GD, antithyroid drugs over 5 years with positive TRAb. RNA extracted from PBMCs served as the sequencing template.

The sample here was peripheral blood mononuclear cells (PBMCs), taken when the disease was refractory, from a patient treated with antithyroid drugs. V and J are TRBV7-8 and TRBJ1-2, with D possibly matching TRBD1 (6 bases). This TCR was sampled from a female donor with Graves disease. The CDR3: CASSSRGSGYYGYTF. For the CDR3, the DNA is TGTGCCAGCAGCTCCAGGGGTTCCGGGTACTATGGCTACACCTTC.